The TCR beta chain described here comes from a study of blood T cell repertoires in COVID-19. Per the authors' pipeline: Estimates of nucleated cell counts were drawn from the amplification of reference gene primers. The data were produced by immunoSEQ multiplex PCR, yet TCRdb's version contains in-frame clones alone and is incomplete. V and J calls and clone size come straight from that table; D and trimming were deduced from the DNA. This sample has 50,000 to 65,000 clones, with roughly 82% found just once. The receptor was derived from an older woman with acute or convalescent COVID-19. Sequenced material: peripheral blood.

DNA for the CDR3: TGTGCCAGCAGCCGGGGTCCCAATCAGCCCCAGCATTTT. Amino acid sequence: CASSRGPNQPQHF. This rearrangement joins TRBV6-5 to TRBJ1-5; no clear D. CDR1 MNHEY and CDR2 SVGAGI come from the germline V gene. V was trimmed by 6 bases and J by 3 bases, leaving 9 bases between them. The CDR3 consists of 13 residues.